Here is one T cell receptor (beta chain) with its context. The antigen is unknown. The data are from a study of a mutant IDH1 vaccine in newly diagnosed glioma. Study summary: Of the patients given treatment, about 62% were male and approximately 38% were female, and a mean age of roughly 40 years was recorded. Beforehand, treatment had been radiotherapy, temozolomide, or both; the majority received both.

Time point given: baseline, week 1 (first vaccination visit). Treatment: pre-vaccination baseline after standard-of-care therapy. The germline V and J ends were trimmed by 5 bases and 4 bases, with 11 bases remaining between them. The CDR3 runs 13 residues. The V gene's germline CDR1 is MNHNS and CDR2 SASEGT. Overall study findings and caveats: Apparently, pseudoprogression bore no relation to changes among the top peripheral T cell clonotypes.

The method was immunoSEQ multiplex PCR; TCRdb's version includes in-frame clones alone and lacks a portion of them. The sample carries 99,000 or so clones, 85% to 90% recorded once. The sequence was collected from a woman in her forties or fifties with glioma. Here the sequenced sample was PBMCs, taken from a glioma patient treated with radiotherapy, temozolomide or both. This rearrangement joins TRBV6-1 to TRBJ1-2; a possible D gene is TRBD1 (5 bases). The CDR3 DNA is TGTGCCAGCAGTAACGGGGGGTTCTATGGCTACACCTTC. Protein product: CASSNGGFYGYTF.